This is a list of T cell receptor beta chains from one sample in a study of Graves' ophthalmopathy and Graves' hyperthyroidism. TCRdb called the multiplex PCR reads again in MiXCR, with one record for every CDR3 protein. The table has 350,000 to 450,000 distinct CDR3 sequences, roughly 18% seen once; the top ten hold 1.5% to 2%. Sequenced sample: peripheral blood. These receptors all come from a woman aged 18-29 years with Graves' ophthalmopathy. Both conserved end residues are part of each CDR3. Each record gives: V gene, D gene, J gene, CDR3 protein. A D gene is named only where the DNA matches it firmly.

>TRBV15|NA|TRBJ2-7
CATSRGGYEQYF
>TRBV12-3/TRBV12-4|NA|TRBJ2-7
CASSLRGTYEQYF
>TRBV6-2/TRBV6-3|NA|TRBJ1-1
CASRQNLMDSILEAFF
>TRBV7-8|NA|TRBJ1-1
CASSLMAGPYIEAFF
>TRBV20-1|TRBD2|TRBJ2-7
CSAGGLAGVSYEQYF
>TRBV5-1|NA|TRBJ2-7
CASSIEGRPNYEQYF
>TRBV6-2/TRBV6-3|NA|TRBJ2-2
CASSTLGDTGELFF
>TRBV6-2/TRBV6-3|NA|TRBJ2-4
CATLGLKNIQYF
>TRBV7-9|TRBD2|TRBJ2-7
CASSREGSYEQYF
>TRBV7-8|TRBD1|TRBJ2-2
CASSFRDRNTGELFF
>TRBV28|TRBD2|TRBJ2-7
CASSSHAAGGPYEQYF
>TRBV5-1|TRBD1|TRBJ1-1
CASSLDRGNTEAFF
>TRBV20-1|TRBD2|TRBJ2-2
CSAHGGGSGTGELFF
>TRBV7-9|NA|TRBJ1-1
CASSLLGSTEAFF
>TRBV28|TRBD2|TRBJ2-5
CASSFSTSGYQETQYF
>TRBV6-6|NA|TRBJ2-2
CASRTGEGGELFF
>TRBV20-1|NA|TRBJ1-1
CSARAAGLLNTEAFF
>TRBV12-3/TRBV12-4|TRBD1|TRBJ2-7
CASSPGQGEVTYEQYF
>TRBV7-8|TRBD2|TRBJ2-2
CASSSGTSLTGELFF
>TRBV12-3/TRBV12-4|NA|TRBJ2-2
CASQQGNTGELFF
>TRBV28|NA|TRBJ1-2
CASSFVHRSYGYTF
>TRBV4-2|NA|TRBJ1-1
CASSQNNGNTEAFF
>TRBV3-1|TRBD2|TRBJ2-5
CAIGTSGGETQYF
>TRBV28|NA|TRBJ1-1
CASSLMTVNTEAFF
>TRBV28|TRBD1|TRBJ2-5
CASSPRTGVETQYF
>TRBV15|TRBD1|TRBJ1-5
CATSRDGQTGGRDQPQHF
>TRBV6-2/TRBV6-3|NA|TRBJ1-5
CASGTANQPQHF
>TRBV7-8|NA|TRBJ2-4
CASSLQETADQYF
>TRBV10-3|NA|TRBJ2-7
CAISELTATHYEQYF
>TRBV6-2/TRBV6-3|NA|TRBJ1-1
CASSLLRGATEAFF
>TRBV6-5|TRBD1|TRBJ1-1
CASTPGTANTEAFF
>TRBV12-3/TRBV12-4|NA|TRBJ1-1
CASSPGIGPTEAFF
>TRBV30|NA|TRBJ2-7
CACDSGHEQHF
>TRBV20-1|NA|TRBJ2-5
CSARGGAGETQYF
>TRBV6-5|NA|TRBJ1-1
CASIRGNTEAFF
>TRBV6-2/TRBV6-3|NA|TRBJ2-2
CASCVRTDRRNTGELFF
>TRBV27|NA|TRBJ2-7
CASSHATPYEQYF
>TRBV11-2|TRBD2|TRBJ2-7
CASSLSLAGYEQYF
>TRBV7-6|NA|TRBJ1-1
CASSKRATDTEAFF
>TRBV19|NA|TRBJ1-1
CASSITGQMNTEAFF
>TRBV19|NA|TRBJ1-5
CASSISFPLSIYQPQHF
>TRBV19|NA|TRBJ1-1
CASSIGDLGADTEAFF
>TRBV30|NA|TRBJ1-5
CAWREQEWQPQHF
>TRBV20-1|NA|TRBJ2-7
CSARLRAVHGQYF
>TRBV20-1|NA|TRBJ2-7
CSARGSIDEQYF
>TRBV18|NA|TRBJ2-5
CASSHYGGFETQYF
>TRBV12-3/TRBV12-4|NA|TRBJ1-1
CASSFQGRNTEAFF
>TRBV11-2|TRBD1|TRBJ2-7
CASSLIAGQVYYEQYF
>TRBV30|NA|TRBJ2-7
CAWRPPYRAGEQYF